Following are 21 T cell receptor beta chains from one sample sequenced in a study of PD-1 blockade in mismatch repair-deficient tumors. TCRdb keeps only in-frame clones here, not all; method: immunoSEQ multiplex PCR. The sample includes 35,000 or so clones, around 84% of them seen just once. The sequenced sample was peripheral blood, obtained about 81 weeks after starting pembrolizumab. The receptors stem from an adult with mismatch repair-deficient cancer.

V and J are TRBV5-1 and TRBJ2-1; tentatively, D is TRBD2 (6 bases). CDR1 is SGHRS and CDR2 is YFSETQ in the germline V gene. V was trimmed by 3 bases and J by 10 bases, leaving 17 bases between them. CDR3 length equals 14 residues. CDR3 sequence reads: CASSSSHRGGEQFF. The CDR3, as DNA: TGCGCCAGCAGCTCATCCCACCGGGGAGGAGAGCAGTTCTTC.

This sequence joins TRBV5-4 and TRBJ2-1, with 13 bases aligning to TRBD2. This CDR3 comprises 17 residues. V lost 4 bases and J lost 8; bases outside the gene matches: 12. Looked up from germline, CDR1 is SGHNT and CDR2 is YYREEE (reference sequence). The CDR3 DNA follows: TGTGCCAGCAGCCCAGGGACTAGCGGGACCCCTCTCCATGAGCAGTTCTTC. Amino acids: CASSPGTSGTPLHEQFF.

V and J are TRBV14 and TRBJ2-3; the D is unclear. The CDR3 is 13 amino acids. In germline, CDR1 is SGHDN, CDR2 FVKESK. V lost 2 bases and J lost 4, with 7 bases in between. CDR3: CASSQTVPDTQYF. In nucleotides, the CDR3 is TGTGCCAGCAGCCAAACAGTTCCAGATACGCAGTATTTT. Looking up the rest from reference TRBV14 and TRBJ2-3 gives the full variable domain: EAGVTQFPSHSVIEKGQTVTLRCDPISGHDNLYWYRRVMGKEIKFLLHFVKESKQDESGMPNNRFLAERTGGTYSTLKVQPAELEDSGVYFCASSQTVPDTQYFGPGTRLTVL.

This rearrangement joins TRBV21-1 to TRBJ1-2; the table's D gene call, TRBD1, was not cross checked with the DNA. TRBV21-1 corresponds to a pseudogene. CDR3 length: 14 amino acids. This CDR3 is CASSKQQGHYGYTF. The DNA of the CDR3 is TGTGCCAGCAGCAAACAGCAGGGCCACTATGGCTACACCTTC.

This clone was recorded only once. The chain couples TRBV27 to TRBJ2-7; 8 bases are shared with TRBD2. This CDR3 spans 14 amino acids. From germline, CDR1 is MNHEY and CDR2 SMNVEV (reference sequence). V was clipped by 6 bases and J by 1 base; unmatched bases: 5. CDR3 in DNA: TGTGCCAGCAGGAGGAGCGGGGGATCCTACGAGCAGTACTTC. It codes for CASRRSGGSYEQYF.

The V call is TRBV19, the J call TRBJ1-5; possibly TRBD1 for D (5 bases). Trimming cost V 0 bases and J 6 bases, with 18 bases left between them. Germline CDR1 reads LNHDA; CDR2 reads SQIVND (reference sequence). The CDR3 has 17 amino acids. The chain's CDR3 is CASSIEWGGSAGQPQHF. The CDR3 region has the DNA TGTGCCAGTAGTATAGAATGGGGCGGCAGTGCGGGTCAGCCCCAGCATTTT.

The CDR3 bases are TGTGCCAGCAGCGCCACCGGGACAGGGCTCTTAACAAGATTCGACAATGAGCAGTTCTTC. It yields the protein CASSATGTGLLTRFDNEQFF. This chain joins TRBV7-3 and TRBJ2-1; 9 bases map to TRBD1. The length of the CDR3 is 20 residues. Unmatched junction bases numbered 22, after V lost 5 bases and J lost 5 bases. Germline V gene sequence: CDR1 SGHTA, CDR2 FQGTGA.

This clone was counted a single time. The chain has TRBV7-9 and TRBJ2-7; no clear D gene. V dropped 5 bases and J dropped 3 bases, with 20 bases sitting between them. The CDR3 runs to 16 residues. Germline V lookup: CDR1 SEHNR, CDR2 FQNEAQ (reference sequence). CDR3 region: CASSPPSLGPIYEQYF. The DNA of the CDR3 is TGTGCCAGCAGCCCTCCCTCCCTAGGTCCGATCTACGAGCAGTACTTC.

The chain links TRBV15 to TRBJ1-4; D ambiguous. Per germline, CDR1 LNHNV and CDR2 YYDKDF (reference sequence). V lost 4 bases and J 0 bases, leaving 9 bases between the germline ends. This CDR3 spans 15 amino acids. The CDR3 is CATSKDRTTNEKLFF. The CDR3 DNA is TGTGCCACCAGCAAGGACCGCACAACTAATGAAAAACTGTTTTTT. The variable domain in full, completed from reference TRBV15 and TRBJ1-4, reads DAMVIQNPRYQVTQFGKPVTLSCSQTLNHNVMYWYQQKSSQAPKLLFHYYDKDFNNEADTPDNFQSRRPNTSFCFLDIRSPGLGDTAMYLCATSKDRTTNEKLFFGSGTQLSVL.

The chain employs TRBV2 and TRBJ2-1; 10 bases are a match to TRBD2. The CDR3 sequence is 14 residues long. V lost 4 bases to trimming and J lost 5 bases; unmatched junction nucleotides: 2. Germline V gene sequence: CDR1 SNHLY, CDR2 FYNNEI. The CDR3: CASSGTSGHNEQFF. The CDR3 coding sequence is TGTGCCAGCAGTGGGACTAGCGGACACAATGAGCAGTTCTTC.

CDR3 in amino acids: CASSAQSSGNTIYF. For the CDR3, the DNA is TGTGCCAGCAGCGCACAGAGCTCTGGAAACACCATATATTTT. The chain employs TRBV5-4 and TRBJ1-3; D gene ambiguous. CDR1 and CDR2 (germline): SGHNT, YYREEE (reference sequence). CDR3 size: 14 residues. V lost 4 bases and J lost 0, with 8 bases in between.

The gene calls are TRBV19 and TRBJ1-2; no definite D call. The CDR3 loop spans 13 amino acids. In germline, CDR1 is LNHDA, CDR2 SQIVND (reference sequence). V lost 2 bases, J lost 3 bases, and 7 bases lay in between. This CDR3 reads CASSIRGYYGYTF. CDR3 in DNA: TGTGCCAGTAGTATAAGAGGGTACTATGGCTACACCTTC. The full variable domain, completed using reference TRBV19 and TRBJ1-2, is DGGITQSPKYLFRKEGQNVTLSCEQNLNHDAMYWYRQDPGQGLRLIYYSQIVNDFQKGDIAEGYSVSREKKESFPLTVTSAQKNPTAFYLCASSIRGYYGYTFGSGTRLTVV.

The chain uses TRBV7-9 and TRBJ2-5, with D perhaps TRBD1 (6 bases). The germline V and J ends were trimmed by 5 bases and 2 bases, with 9 bases remaining between them. The length of the CDR3 is 13 residues. Per germline, CDR1 SEHNR and CDR2 FQNEAQ (reference sequence). CDR3: CASSPDSQETQYF. DNA of the CDR3: TGTGCCAGCAGCCCGGACAGTCAAGAGACCCAGTACTTC.

The gene calls are TRBV19 and TRBJ1-4; D remains ambiguous. In germline, CDR1 is LNHDA, CDR2 SQIVND (reference sequence). Trimming removed 8 bases at V and 6 bases at J, with 7 bases between. CDR3 size: 11 residues. CDR3 region: CASWTDEKLFF. Written as DNA, the CDR3 is TGTGCCAGTTGGACGGATGAAAAACTGTTTTTT. The full variable domain, completed using reference TRBV19 and TRBJ1-4, is DGGITQSPKYLFRKEGQNVTLSCEQNLNHDAMYWYRQDPGQGLRLIYYSQIVNDFQKGDIAEGYSVSREKKESFPLTVTSAQKNPTAFYLCASWTDEKLFFGSGTQLSVL.

The CDR3 loop reads CSVQTSGEETQYF. The CDR3 DNA reads TGCAGCGTACAGACTAGCGGTGAAGAGACCCAGTACTTC. The chain recombines TRBV29-1 with TRBJ2-5; 9 nucleotides align to TRBD2. This CDR3 spans 13 amino acids. The germline gives CDR1 SQVTM, CDR2 ANQGSEA. V shed 6 bases, J shed 3 bases, and the junction held 5 bases outside the gene matches.

The chain employs TRBV19 and TRBJ1-5; D remains unclear. The V end lost 6 bases, the J end lost 5 bases, and 8 bases lay between the germline ends. The CDR3 totals 12 residues. Germline CDR1 LNHDA, CDR2 SQIVND (reference sequence). The CDR3 region is CASSRLDQPQHF. The CDR3 DNA follows: TGTGCCAGTAGCCGCCTCGATCAGCCCCAGCATTTT.

The chain links TRBV15 to TRBJ1-2, with D maybe TRBD1 (5 bases). Trimming took 0 bases from V and 7 from J, leaving 18 bases between them. Germline V gives CDR1 LNHNV, CDR2 YYDKDF (reference sequence). This CDR3 has 16 residues. In DNA form, the CDR3 reads TGTGCCACCAGCAGAGATGGATCAGGGAGAGTGGGTGGCTACACCTTC. Amino acids: CATSRDGSGRVGGYTF.

The chain has TRBV6-6 and TRBJ2-7; D is unclear. V lost 6 bases and J lost 2, with 8 bases in between. The CDR3 is made up of 12 amino acids. Germline V gene sequence: CDR1 MNHNY, CDR2 SVGAGI (reference sequence). The chain's CDR3 is CASSPTPYEQYF. The DNA of the CDR3 is TGTGCCAGCAGCCCCACCCCCTACGAGCAGTACTTC.

This sequence joins TRBV13 and TRBJ2-3, with 7 bases that match TRBD2. This CDR3 has 13 amino acids. V was clipped by 5 bases and J by 4 bases; unmatched bases: 3. Germline V gene data show CDR1 as PRHDT and CDR2 as FYEKMQ (reference sequence). In DNA form, the CDR3 reads TGTGCCAGCAGCCAACTAGCGTCAGATACGCAGTATTTT. Protein sequence: CASSQLASDTQYF.

The chain links TRBV5-4 to TRBJ1-3, with D unclear. Germline CDR1 is SGHNT and CDR2 is YYREEE (reference sequence). The length of the CDR3 is 15 residues. The V end was cut by 2 bases, the J end by 0 bases, with 9 bases between. As DNA, the CDR3 is TGTGCCAGCAGCTTCGCAGAGAGCTCTGGAAACACCATATATTTT. Its protein product is CASSFAESSGNTIYF.

In its sample, this clone was seen a few times. The V and J genes are TRBV19 and TRBJ2-4; the D gene is possibly TRBD1 (6 bases). V was trimmed by 4 bases and J by 2 bases, leaving 9 bases between them. CDR1 and CDR2 from the germline V gene are LNHDA and SQIVND (reference sequence). CDR3 length equals 14 residues. CDR3 sequence: CASSNQGTKNIQYF. CDR3 sequence (DNA): TGTGCCAGTAGTAATCAGGGGACCAAAAACATTCAGTACTTC.